What follows is one T cell receptor beta chain and its context. No antigen is known for it. The record originates from a study of T cells in Graves' hyperthyroidism and ophthalmopathy. The study's findings and limits: For ophthalmopathy, model prediction preceded onset by a median roughly 6.2 months.

The CDR3 is 18 residues long. V shed 0 bases and J 5 bases; nucleotides not matched to a gene: 13. Germline V gives CDR1 ENHRY, CDR2 SYGVKD. Diagnosing involved the use of clinical symptoms, serum thyroxine and TRAb, thyroid ultrasound and orbital computed tomography. This blood was taken when hyperthyroidism was first diagnosed, before any ophthalmopathy symptoms existed. TCR beta CDR3 sequences were amplified from RNA transcripts. HTBI primers drove first-round RT-PCR of the TCR CDR3. TCRdb processed the multiplex PCR reads anew with MiXCR; each CDR3 protein has one entry. This table holds under 750,000 distinct CDR3 sequences, around 20% found once.

The chain links TRBV10-3 to TRBJ2-4, with 7 bases lining up with TRBD1. The TCR was taken from a woman aged 45 to 65 with Graves' hyperthyroidism that later progressed to Graves' ophthalmopathy. What was sequenced was blood. As DNA, the CDR3 is TGTGCCATCAGTGAGTCCTTCTACGACAGGGAACGCCAAAACATTCAGTACTTC. It specifies CAISESFYDRERQNIQYF.